What follows are 28 T cell receptor beta chains derived from one specimen sequenced in a study of CD8 T cells in ankylosing spondylitis. Whole-study results and caveats: A TCR beta motif of several highly homologous variants seemed to mark ankylosing spondylitis blood.

No antigen is known for these receptors. In TCRdb, the 5' RACE reads were re-called with MiXCR into one record per CDR3 protein. The sample includes over 700,000 distinct CDR3 sequences, under 20% of them seen just once. The sample was blood, either unsorted or a sorted T cell fraction (not recorded which). Receptors were obtained from a male donor with ankylosing spondylitis.

This clonotype appeared many times. This chain uses TRBV18 with TRBJ2-5; 7 bases line up with TRBD1. With 4 bases clipped from V and 1 base from J, the junction kept 3 bases outside the gene matches. Germline loops: CDR1 KGHSH, CDR2 LQKENI. The CDR3 consists of 14 residues. The chain's CDR3 is CASSLWDSQETQYF. The CDR3 DNA follows: TGTGCCAGCTCACTCTGGGACAGCCAAGAGACCCAGTACTTC. Variable domain in full (rest from reference TRBV18 and TRBJ2-5): NAGVMQNPRHLVRRRGQEARLRCSPMKGHSHVYWYRQLPEEGLKFMVYLQKENIIDESGMPKERFSAEFPKEGPSILRIQQVVRGDSAAYFCASSLWDSQETQYFGPGTRLLVL.

There are many counts of this clonotype. The V and J genes are TRBV20-1 and TRBJ2-7; D may be TRBD1 or TRBD2 (5 bases each). The V end lost 3 bases, the J end lost 3 bases, and 9 bases lay between the germline ends. Germline V gene lookup returns CDR1 DFQATT and CDR2 SNEGSKA (reference sequence). The CDR3 consists of 12 residues. The CDR3 DNA reads as TGCAGTGCTAGTGAGGGGAACTACGAGCAGTACTTC. Amino acid sequence: CSASEGNYEQYF.

Notes on this clonotype: The CDR3 does not end in the conserved phenylalanine or tryptophan, so this is likely a read error. The DNA is left out, because the CDR3 cannot be placed on it with certainty; the CDR3 is given as TCRdb lists it. The rearrangement uses TRBV10-3 and TRBJ2-7; the table names TRBD1, a call not compared with the DNA. Counting both end residues, the CDR3 totals 8 amino acids. From germline, CDR1 is ENHRY and CDR2 SYGVKD. CDR3 protein: CAISPPHN.

The chain is built from TRBV15 and TRBJ2-1; D unclear. The germline CDR1 and CDR2 sequences are LNHNV and YYDKDF (reference sequence). V lost 1 base and J lost 8, with 12 bases in between. This CDR3 spans 14 amino acids. The CDR3 here is CATSRVSPPDEQFF. In DNA form, the CDR3 reads TGTGCCACCAGCAGAGTGTCCCCTCCGGATGAGCAGTTCTTC. The whole variable domain, filled in from reference TRBV15 and TRBJ2-1, reads DAMVIQNPRYQVTQFGKPVTLSCSQTLNHNVMYWYQQKSSQAPKLLFHYYDKDFNNEADTPDNFQSRRPNTSFCFLDIRSPGLGDTAMYLCATSRVSPPDEQFFGPGTRLTVL.

This clonotype was counted only a few times. This sequence joins TRBV20-1 and TRBJ2-7, with 11 bases that match TRBD2. V dropped 0 bases and J dropped 0; count of bases not matched to a gene: 7. Germline values: CDR1 DFQATT, CDR2 SNEGSKA (reference sequence). This CDR3 has 17 amino acids. In DNA, the CDR3 is TGCAGTGCTAGAGATGAGACTAGCGGGGTATACTCCTACGAGCAGTACTTC. Its translation: CSARDETSGVYSYEQYF.

This clonotype was picked up a small number of times. The V and J genes are TRBV6-1 and TRBJ2-2; 8 bases map to TRBD2. V shed 3 bases and J 5 bases; nucleotides not matched to a gene: 5. Per the germline V gene, CDR1 is MNHNS and CDR2 is SASEGT. There are 15 residues in the CDR3. CDR3 in DNA: TGTGCCAGCAGTGAGGGACTAGGAGGGACCGGGGAGCTGTTTTTT. Translated, it gives CASSEGLGGTGELFF.

The chain combines TRBV7-2 with TRBJ2-2; possible D gene TRBD2, 5 bases. The CDR3 runs 14 residues. Germline V CDR1 and CDR2: SGHTA, FQGNSA. The V end was cut by 4 bases, the J end by 6 bases, with 12 bases between. The CDR3 here is CASSSPSPPGELFF. Written as DNA, the CDR3 is TGTGCCAGCAGCTCCCCTAGCCCACCCGGGGAGCTGTTTTTT.

This clonotype was counted only a few times. Here the CDR3 reads CASSFGAPTYQETQYF. The CDR3 region has the DNA TGTGCCAGCAGCTTTGGTGCCCCCACCTACCAAGAGACCCAGTACTTC. The rearrangement joins TRBV5-6 to TRBJ2-5; D call uncertain. CDR3 size: 16 residues. The germline V and J ends were trimmed by 2 bases and 0 bases, with 14 bases remaining between them. The germline CDR1 and CDR2 sequences are SGHDT and YYEEEE.

The rearrangement links TRBV20-1 to TRBJ1-1; perhaps TRBD1 as D (6 bases). The V end was cut by 0 bases, the J end by 4 bases, with 24 bases between. The CDR3 spans 18 residues. Germline CDR1 reads DFQATT; CDR2 reads SNEGSKA (reference sequence). CDR3 protein: CSARDLRQGKGMSTEAFF. CDR3 bases: TGCAGTGCTAGAGATCTAAGGCAGGGGAAGGGGATGAGCACTGAAGCTTTCTTT.

This clonotype showed up just a few times. The V gene is TRBV15, the J gene TRBJ2-2; D might be TRBD1 (5 bases). Germline CDR1 reads LNHNV; CDR2 reads YYDKDF (reference sequence). Trimming shortened V by 0 bases and J by 7 bases, and 15 bases separated the two germline ends. This CDR3 spans 16 amino acids. CDR3 residues: CATSRDRRRADGELFF. The CDR3 coding sequence is TGTGCCACCAGCAGAGATCGGCGCAGGGCGGACGGGGAGCTGTTTTTT.

The chain employs TRBV28 and TRBJ2-7; 9 bases match TRBD1. The length of the CDR3 is 16 residues. Germline V CDR1 and CDR2: MDHEN, SYDVKM. With V trimmed by 3 bases and J by 4 bases, 10 bases remained unmatched. In nucleotides, the CDR3 is TGTGCCAGCAGTTTTGGAGTCGGGACAGGGACATACGAGCAGTACTTC. It yields the protein CASSFGVGTGTYEQYF.

V usage is TRBV5-6 and J usage is TRBJ2-4; 9 nucleotides match TRBD1. This CDR3 has 15 residues. Germline lookup yields CDR1 SGHDT and CDR2 YYEEEE. The V gene end was trimmed by 2 bases and the J gene end by 4 bases; junction bases not matched to a gene: 4. The CDR3 spells CASSFEGTGKNIQYF. In nucleotides, the CDR3 is TGTGCCAGCAGCTTTGAAGGGACAGGGAAAAACATTCAGTACTTC.

In this sample, this clonotype turned up many times. The V and J genes are TRBV15 and TRBJ2-1; the D gene is possibly TRBD2 (5 bases). V shed 0 bases and J shed 0 bases, with 9 bases lying between them. Germline V lookup: CDR1 LNHNV, CDR2 YYDKDF (reference sequence). The CDR3 is 16 amino acids. The CDR3 DNA reads TGTGCCACCAGCAGAGATCTAAGCGGCTCCTACAATGAGCAGTTCTTC. It is translated as CATSRDLSGSYNEQFF.

This clonotype was recorded a few times. The chain couples TRBV18 to TRBJ2-7, with D tentatively TRBD1 (5 bases). Per germline, CDR1 KGHSH and CDR2 LQKENI. Deletions cut 10 bases from V and 1 base from J, with 11 bases between. This CDR3 has 12 residues. DNA of the CDR3: TGTGCCAAAGGGGATACGTCCTACGAGCAGTACTTC. This encodes CAKGDTSYEQYF. Full variable domain (missing parts from reference TRBV18 and TRBJ2-7): NAGVMQNPRHLVRRRGQEARLRCSPMKGHSHVYWYRQLPEEGLKFMVYLQKENIIDESGMPKERFSAEFPKEGPSILRIQQVVRGDSAAYFCAKGDTSYEQYFGPGTRLTVT.

In its sample, this clonotype was seen a few times. The chain couples TRBV20-1 to TRBJ1-5, with D possibly matching TRBD1 (6 bases). CDR3 length: 14 residues. CDR1 and CDR2 (germline): DFQATT, SNEGSKA (reference sequence). Deletions cut 6 bases from V and 1 base from J, with 13 bases between. CDR3 amino acids: CSATDRRSNQPQHF. The CDR3 bases are TGCAGTGCCACCGACAGGAGAAGCAATCAGCCCCAGCATTTT.

The chain is built from TRBV4-3 and TRBJ2-3; D is unresolved. In germline, CDR1 is LGHNA, CDR2 YSLEER. V lost 0 bases to trimming and J lost 0 bases, with 16 bases between them. This CDR3 is built from 18 residues. The CDR3 loop reads CASSQDWPNSPSTDTQYF. The DNA for the CDR3 is TGCGCCAGCAGCCAAGATTGGCCTAACTCTCCTAGCACAGATACGCAGTATTTT.

The chain combines TRBV20-1 with TRBJ1-6; maybe TRBD1 (6 bases). V was pared by 3 bases and J by 3 bases, with 15 bases between. This CDR3 comprises 16 residues. Germline V gives CDR1 DFQATT, CDR2 SNEGSKA (reference sequence). The CDR3 sequence: CSASPRDTRYNSPLHF. CDR3 in DNA: TGCAGTGCTAGCCCCCGGGACACCCGCTATAATTCACCCCTCCACTTT.

The rearrangement uses TRBV6-1 and TRBJ2-7; perhaps TRBD1 as D (5 bases). The CDR3 is 14 residues long. Germline V gene data show CDR1 as MNHNS and CDR2 as SASEGT. With 6 bases removed from V and 0 bases from J, the gap between germline ends came to 12 bases. The CDR3 is CASSPRQFSYEQYF. CDR3 sequence (DNA): TGTGCCAGCAGCCCCAGACAGTTCTCCTACGAGCAGTACTTC.

The rearrangement links TRBV12-3 or TRBV12-4 to TRBJ1-1, with D maybe TRBD1 (5 bases). Trimming took 3 bases from V and 4 from J, leaving 15 bases between them. The CDR3 loop spans 15 amino acids. This CDR3 is CASSFIIGGSTEAFF. The CDR3, as DNA: TGTGCCAGCAGTTTTATTATTGGGGGTTCCACTGAAGCTTTCTTT.

The rearrangement links TRBV2 to TRBJ2-2; 14 nucleotides align to TRBD2. V lost 7 bases to trimming and J lost 6 bases; unmatched junction nucleotides: 7. The germline V gene encodes CDR1 SNHLY and CDR2 FYNNEI. This CDR3 has 16 residues. Here the CDR3 DNA reads TGTGCCAGCATTGGGACTAGCGGGAGTTGGGCCGGGGAGCTGTTTTTT. Its protein product is CASIGTSGSWAGELFF.

The table lists this clonotype with many counts. The V call is TRBV11-2, the J call TRBJ2-7; D perhaps matches TRBD1 (5 bases). The CDR3 covers 16 residues. The ends were cut back, 0 bases at V and 3 bases at J, with 15 bases in the middle. Germline values: CDR1 SGHAT, CDR2 FQNNGV. CDR3 DNA: TGTGCCAGCAGCTTAGATGCAGGGAATGCTTACTACGAGCAGTACTTC. It is translated as CASSLDAGNAYYEQYF.

The V and J genes are TRBV19 and TRBJ2-1; 10 bases match TRBD2. This CDR3 comprises 17 residues. Germline-derived CDR1 and CDR2 are LNHDA and SQIVND (reference sequence). With 1 base clipped from V and 2 bases from J, the junction kept 5 bases outside the gene matches. The CDR3 loop reads CASSIGLAGETYNEQFF. The CDR3 nucleotides read TGTGCCAGTAGTATAGGGCTAGCGGGAGAAACCTACAATGAGCAGTTCTTC.

The CDR3 bases are TGTGCCAGCTCACGATATACCGGGGCCAACGTCCTGACTTTC. Amino acid sequence: CASSRYTGANVLTF. J is TRBJ2-6 and V is TRBV18; no definite D call. Trimming left V 4 bases short and J 4 bases short, with 8 bases between. This CDR3 contains 14 residues. Germline assignment: CDR1 KGHSH and CDR2 LQKENI.

This clonotype occurred a few times. In DNA form, the CDR3 reads TGTGCCAGCAGCTTAGCGCGGACCCCCGGGGATGAGCAGTTCTTC. Translating gives CASSLARTPGDEQFF. The chain carries TRBV7-2 and TRBJ2-1; TRBD2 might be the D (5 bases). Trimming removed 0 bases from V and 8 bases from J, with 14 bases in between. The CDR3 consists of 15 residues. Germline CDR1 reads SGHTA; CDR2 reads FQGNSA.

This clonotype was observed a handful of times. The V and J genes are TRBV28 and TRBJ2-5, with a weak D call TRBD2 (6 bases). V gave up 3 bases and J gave up 5 bases, with 16 bases separating them. CDR3 length: 15 amino acids. Germline V gives CDR1 MDHEN, CDR2 SYDVKM. As DNA, the CDR3 is TGTGCCAGCAGTTTCCTCCCTCCTGGGAGGGAGACCCAGTACTTC. Translating gives CASSFLPPGRETQYF.

This clonotype was found a few times. The chain uses TRBV6-1 and TRBJ2-3, with 11 bases fitting TRBD2. The length of the CDR3 is 15 residues. The V gene end was trimmed by 8 bases and the J gene end by 5 bases; junction bases not matched to a gene: 9. Germline V gene lookup returns CDR1 MNHNS and CDR2 SASEGT. DNA for the CDR3: TGTGCCAGCTTCGCAGTCGGGACTAGCGGAGATACGCAGTATTTT. Translation gives CASFAVGTSGDTQYF.

In its sample, this clonotype was seen many times. The chain employs TRBV4-3 and TRBJ2-1; 7 bases align to TRBD2. Unmatched junction bases numbered 9, after V lost 0 bases and J lost 7 bases. The CDR3 is 16 residues long. Looked up from germline, CDR1 is LGHNA and CDR2 is YSLEER. The CDR3 loop reads CASSQDRGDRGNEQFF. CDR3 sequence (DNA): TGCGCCAGCAGCCAAGATCGGGGGGACCGAGGGAATGAGCAGTTCTTC.

This clonotype was detected a few times. V usage is TRBV12-3 or TRBV12-4 and J usage is TRBJ2-7; TRBD2 agrees at 7 bases. The CDR3 has 16 amino acids. J was trimmed by 1 base and V by 4 bases; bases with no gene match: 10. The DNA for the CDR3 is TGTGCCAGCAGTTCCGTCGGGGGAGGGCCTTCCTACGAGCAGTACTTC. Its protein product is CASSSVGGGPSYEQYF.